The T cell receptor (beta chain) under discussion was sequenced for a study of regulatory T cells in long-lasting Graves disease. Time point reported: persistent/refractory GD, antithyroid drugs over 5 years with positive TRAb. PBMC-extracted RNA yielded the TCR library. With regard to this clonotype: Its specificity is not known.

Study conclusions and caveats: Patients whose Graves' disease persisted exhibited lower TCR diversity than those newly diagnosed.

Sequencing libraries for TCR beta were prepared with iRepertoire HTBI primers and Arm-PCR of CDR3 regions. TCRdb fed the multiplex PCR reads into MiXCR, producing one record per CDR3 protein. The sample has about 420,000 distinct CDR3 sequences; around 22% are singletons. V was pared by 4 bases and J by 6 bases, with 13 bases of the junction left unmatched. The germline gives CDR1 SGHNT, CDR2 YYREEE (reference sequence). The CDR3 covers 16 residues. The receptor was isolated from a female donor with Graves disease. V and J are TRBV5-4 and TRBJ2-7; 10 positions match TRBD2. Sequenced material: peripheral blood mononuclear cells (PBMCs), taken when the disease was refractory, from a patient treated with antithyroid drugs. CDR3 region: CASSPGTLAGVREQYF. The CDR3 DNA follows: TGTGCCAGCAGCCCCGGAACGCTAGCGGGAGTACGCGAGCAGTACTTC.